The 8 T cell receptor beta chains below were found in one sample sequenced in a study of cytomegalovirus exposure and HLA in healthy donors. PCR involved 60 Vbeta and 13 Jbeta primers. Repertoires were generated with immunoSEQ multiplex PCR, while TCRdb's copy carries only in-frame clones and drops some. The table for this sample gives some 48,000 clones. The sequenced material came from PBMCs. The receptors derive from a male donor in good health and CMV-seropositive.

J is TRBJ1-2 and V is TRBV5-6; no definite D call. The germline CDR1 and CDR2 sequences are SGHDT and YYEEEE. The V and J ends lost 1 base and 3 bases respectively, with 7 bases between them. This CDR3 contains 13 residues. In nucleotides, the CDR3 is TGTGCCAGCAGCTTGATTGCGGACTATGGCTACACCTTC. As protein: CASSLIADYGYTF.

This chain's CDR3 is CAWEPGQRTYEQYF. CDR3 coding DNA: TGTGCCTGGGAGCCGGGACAGAGGACCTACGAGCAGTACTTC. The rearrangement uses TRBV30 and TRBJ2-7; 7 positions agree with TRBD1. Per the germline V gene, CDR1 is GTSNPN and CDR2 is SVGIG (reference sequence). This CDR3 contains 14 residues. V trimming: 5 bases; J trimming: 2 bases; junction bases outside the gene matches: 9.

The chain recombines TRBV5-1 with TRBJ2-3; the match to TRBD1 covers 9 bases. With 1 base clipped from V and 1 base from J, the junction kept 7 bases outside the gene matches. The CDR3 extends over 17 amino acids. Germline V lookup: CDR1 SGHRS, CDR2 YFSETQ. The CDR3 loop reads CASSLLPRQGGTDTQYF. The CDR3 nucleotides read TGCGCCAGCAGCTTGCTGCCCCGACAGGGGGGCACAGATACGCAGTATTTT.

The J gene is TRBJ2-5, the V gene TRBV5-1, with 9 bases that match TRBD1. TRBJ2-7 matches the DNA end more closely, so the J call is doubtful. This CDR3 comprises 13 residues. CDR1 SGHRS and CDR2 YFSETQ come from the germline V gene. In DNA, the CDR3 is TGCGCCAGCAGCACGGGACAGGGCTACGAGCAGTACTTC. It translates to CASSTGQGYEQYF.

The rearrangement joins TRBV7-9 to TRBJ2-3; D gene uncertain. The length of the CDR3 is 13 residues. The V and J ends lost 6 bases and 5 bases respectively, with 12 bases between them. Germline V lookup: CDR1 SEHNR, CDR2 FQNEAQ (reference sequence). The DNA for the CDR3 is TGTGCCAGCAGTTCGAACGCCGGAGATACGCAGTATTTT. Its protein is CASSSNAGDTQYF.

This chain uses TRBV7-8 with TRBJ2-5; weak D call: TRBD1 (6 bases). This CDR3 region has 15 residues. CDR1 and CDR2 from the germline V gene are SGHVS and FQNEAQ. Trimming took off 4 bases at V and 2 bases at J, with 14 bases between the two ends. CDR3 nucleotides: TGTGCCAGCAGCTCCGAGGGGCAGGGGCAAGAGACCCAGTACTTC. It is translated as CASSSEGQGQETQYF.

The V gene is TRBV5-1, the J gene TRBJ2-5; TRBD2 matches 7 bases. The junction had 7 bases not matched to a gene; V was cut back by 3 bases and J by 5 bases. Looked up from germline, CDR1 is SGHRS and CDR2 is YFSETQ. The length of the CDR3 is 14 residues. The CDR3, as DNA: TGCGCCAGCAGCTGGCCGGGGGGAGAGGAGACCCAGTACTTC. This sequence encodes CASSWPGGEETQYF.

As DNA, the CDR3 is TGTGCCAGCAGCTTGGAGCAGGGGGCCCATGAGCAGTTCTTC. It encodes CASSLEQGAHEQFF. The J gene is TRBJ2-1, the V gene TRBV11-3, with 8 bases aligning to TRBD1. J lost 8 bases, V lost 3 bases, and 6 bases had no gene match. Germline-derived CDR1 and CDR2 are SGHNT and YENEEA. The CDR3 has 14 residues.